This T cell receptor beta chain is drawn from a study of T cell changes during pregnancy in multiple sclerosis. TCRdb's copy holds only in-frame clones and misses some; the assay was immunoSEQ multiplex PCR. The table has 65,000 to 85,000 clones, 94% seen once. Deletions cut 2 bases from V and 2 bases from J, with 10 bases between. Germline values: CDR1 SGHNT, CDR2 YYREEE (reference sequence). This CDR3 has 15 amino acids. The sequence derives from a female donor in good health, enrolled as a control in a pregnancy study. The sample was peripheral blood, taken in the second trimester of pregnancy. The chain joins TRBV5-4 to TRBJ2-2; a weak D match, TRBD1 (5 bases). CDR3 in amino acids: CASSLQAVNTGELFF. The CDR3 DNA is TGTGCCAGCAGCTTACAGGCAGTTAACACCGGGGAGCTGTTTTTT.